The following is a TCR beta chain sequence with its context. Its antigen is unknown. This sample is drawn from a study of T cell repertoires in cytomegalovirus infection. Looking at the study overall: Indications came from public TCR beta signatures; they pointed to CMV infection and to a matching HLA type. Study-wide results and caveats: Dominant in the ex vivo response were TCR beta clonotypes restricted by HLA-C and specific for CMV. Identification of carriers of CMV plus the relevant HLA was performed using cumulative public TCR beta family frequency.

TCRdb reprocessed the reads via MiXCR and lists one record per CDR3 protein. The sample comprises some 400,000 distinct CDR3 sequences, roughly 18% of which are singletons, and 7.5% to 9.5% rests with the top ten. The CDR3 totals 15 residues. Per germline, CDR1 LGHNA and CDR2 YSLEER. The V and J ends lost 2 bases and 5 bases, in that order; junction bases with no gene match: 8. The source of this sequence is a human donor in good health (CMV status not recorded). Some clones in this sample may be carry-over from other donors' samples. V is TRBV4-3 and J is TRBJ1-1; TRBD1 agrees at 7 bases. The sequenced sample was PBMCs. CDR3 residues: CASSQTLPGQTEAFF. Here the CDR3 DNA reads TGCGCCAGCAGCCAAACCCTCCCGGGACAGACTGAAGCTTTCTTT.